One sample yielded the 29 T cell receptor beta chains listed below, sequenced in a study of cytomegalovirus exposure and HLA in healthy donors. The PCR was carried out with 60 Vbeta primers and 13 Jbeta primers. Sequencing used immunoSEQ multiplex PCR; TCRdb keeps in-frame clones, though not all of them. The sample records around 130,000 clones, about 80% being singletons. Sequencing was carried out using PBMCs. Receptors were obtained from a woman aged 45 to 65 in good health and CMV-seronegative.

This chain joins TRBV7-3 and TRBJ1-1; D not certain. CDR3 length: 14 amino acids. Trimming removed 1 base at V and 6 bases at J, with 12 bases between. Germline V gene lookup returns CDR1 SGHTA and CDR2 FQGTGA. CDR3 nucleotides: TGTGCCAGCAGCTTAAGCCCCTGGGCAGCTGAAGCTTTCTTT. Its protein is CASSLSPWAAEAFF.

The chain is built from TRBV7-9 and TRBJ1-2; D is possibly TRBD1 (5 bases). The CDR3 covers 15 residues. The germline gives CDR1 SEHNR, CDR2 FQNEAQ (reference sequence). Trimming shortened V by 1 base and J by 6 bases, and 15 bases separated the two germline ends. CDR3 protein: CASSLGGGETHGYTF. In DNA form, the CDR3 reads TGTGCCAGCAGCTTAGGTGGAGGGGAGACCCATGGCTACACCTTC.

This chain joins TRBV11-3 and TRBJ2-1; D gene ambiguous. Germline CDR1 SGHNT, CDR2 YENEEA. This CDR3 contains 13 residues. The V and J ends lost 5 bases and 8 bases respectively, with 13 bases between them. This CDR3 is CASSNIMGYEQFF. The CDR3 DNA reads as TGTGCCAGCAGCAACATAATGGGCTATGAGCAGTTCTTC.

A few counts support this clone. This chain connects TRBV5-1 to TRBJ2-1, with 9 positions matching TRBD2. The CDR3 totals 14 residues. CDR1 SGHRS and CDR2 YFSETQ come from the germline V gene. Trimming cost V 4 bases and J 13 bases; bases outside gene matches: 12. Here the CDR3 DNA reads TGCGCCAGCAGCCTCCGCGAACTAGCGGGTCAACAGTTCTTC. Protein sequence: CASSLRELAGQQFF.

This clone was seen only once. This sequence joins TRBV9 and TRBJ2-7; D not certain. Germline-derived CDR1 and CDR2 are SGDLS and YYNGEE. The CDR3 consists of 14 residues. Trimming took 0 bases from V and 0 from J, leaving 7 bases between them. The CDR3 is CASSVGGLSYEQYF. CDR3 bases: TGTGCCAGCAGCGTAGGTGGCCTCTCCTACGAGCAGTACTTC. The full variable domain, its missing parts supplied by reference TRBV9 and TRBJ2-7, is DSGVTQTPKHLITATGQRVTLRCSPRSGDLSVYWYQQSLDQGLQFLIQYYNGEERAKGNILERFSAQQFPDLHSELNLSSLELGDSALYFCASSVGGLSYEQYFGPGTRLTVT.

The chain is built from TRBV14 and TRBJ1-1; the match to TRBD1 covers 10 bases. The junction had 5 bases not matched to a gene; V was cut back by 3 bases and J by 4 bases. CDR3 length equals 15 residues. Germline CDR1 and CDR2: SGHDN and FVKESK. The CDR3 reads CASSHIRDRGTEAFF. CDR3 bases: TGTGCCAGCAGCCACATCCGGGACAGGGGCACTGAAGCTTTCTTT.

This chain connects TRBV20-1 to TRBJ2-5; perhaps TRBD2 as D (5 bases). Germline values: CDR1 DFQATT, CDR2 SNEGSKA (reference sequence). V lost 6 bases, J lost 5 bases, and 10 bases lay in between. CDR3 length: 11 amino acids. CDR3 DNA sequence: TGCAGTGCCACGAGGGAGGAGACCCAGTACTTC. The encoded protein is CSATREETQYF.

The chain links TRBV6-6 to TRBJ2-7; 12 bases align to TRBD1. CDR3 length: 14 amino acids. CDR1 and CDR2 from the germline V gene are MNHNY and SVGAGI (reference sequence). With V trimmed by 2 bases and J by 6 bases, 2 bases remained unmatched. The CDR3 coding sequence is TGTGCCAGCAGTTACGAGGGACAGGGGGCCGAGCAGTACTTC. Translated, it gives CASSYEGQGAEQYF.

This clone occurred once. The V and J genes are TRBV9 and TRBJ1-3; 9 bases agree with TRBD1. Per the germline V gene, CDR1 is SGDLS and CDR2 is YYNGEE. CDR3 length: 18 amino acids. The ends lost 2 bases at V and 2 bases at J; junction bases unmatched: 11. The CDR3: CASSVKGQGPGAGNTIYF. The CDR3 DNA reads as TGTGCCAGCAGCGTTAAGGGACAGGGACCGGGGGCTGGAAACACCATATATTTT.

In DNA, the CDR3 is TGTGCCAGTAGTATAGGGGGACTAGCGGGAGGGCATGAGCAGTTCTTC. Translating it yields CASSIGGLAGGHEQFF. The chain combines TRBV19 with TRBJ2-1, with 16 bases identical to TRBD2. Germline V gene lookup returns CDR1 LNHDA and CDR2 SQIVND (reference sequence). CDR3 size: 16 residues. With 1 base clipped from V and 8 bases from J, the junction kept 2 bases outside the gene matches.

V and J are TRBV28 and TRBJ1-1, with D unclear. In germline, CDR1 is MDHEN, CDR2 SYDVKM. The CDR3 sequence is 13 residues long. Trimming took off 5 bases at V and 1 base at J, with 8 bases between the two ends. CDR3 residues: CASSPHTNTEAFF. The CDR3 region has the DNA TGTGCCAGCAGTCCGCACACGAACACTGAAGCTTTCTTT.

V is TRBV4-3 and J is TRBJ1-4; the D gene is possibly TRBD1 (5 bases). Germline lookup yields CDR1 LGHNA and CDR2 YSLEER. The V and J ends lost 4 bases and 0 bases respectively, with 18 bases between them. This CDR3 spans 18 amino acids. CDR3 in amino acids: CASSPKGWEVATNEKLFF. In DNA form, the CDR3 reads TGCGCCAGCAGCCCGAAGGGGTGGGAAGTAGCAACTAATGAAAAACTGTTTTTT.

The CDR3 coding sequence is TGTGCCTGGAGTGCCAGGGATGAAGCTTTCTTT. This translates into CAWSARDEAFF. V usage is TRBV30 and J usage is TRBJ1-1; D may be TRBD1 (5 bases). Germline values: CDR1 GTSNPN, CDR2 SVGIG (reference sequence). The CDR3 has 11 amino acids. Trimming left V 1 base short and J 7 bases short, with 7 bases between.

The genes are TRBV6-1 and TRBJ2-7, with 9 positions matching TRBD2. V shed 6 bases and J 5 bases; nucleotides not matched to a gene: 8. The CDR3 totals 14 residues. The V gene's germline CDR1 is MNHNS and CDR2 SASEGT. CDR3 residues: CASSQLVAGDEQYF. As DNA, the CDR3 is TGTGCCAGCAGCCAATTGGTAGCGGGGGACGAGCAGTACTTC.

The chain has TRBV18 and TRBJ2-1; 8 positions agree with TRBD2. From germline, CDR1 is KGHSH and CDR2 LQKENI. Losses at the gene ends were 0 bases for V and 5 bases for J; bases not matched to a gene: 9. CDR3 length: 17 residues. CDR3 in amino acids: CASSPPGLAGRDNEQFF. The CDR3, as DNA: TGTGCCAGCTCACCACCCGGGCTAGCGGGCAGAGACAATGAGCAGTTCTTC.

CDR3 loop: CASSTQADTQYF. The CDR3 coding sequence is TGTGCCAGCAGTACACAGGCTGATACGCAGTATTTT. The genes are TRBV6-6 and TRBJ2-3; D may be TRBD1 (5 bases). Per germline, CDR1 MNHNY and CDR2 SVGAGI (reference sequence). This CDR3 is 12 amino acids long. V was trimmed by 5 bases and J by 6 bases, leaving 9 bases between them.

The J gene is TRBJ2-7, the V gene TRBV10-3, with 12 positions matching TRBD2. The CDR3 loop spans 14 amino acids. V was pared by 10 bases and J by 4 bases, with 8 bases of the junction left unmatched. Germline CDR1 and CDR2: ENHRY and SYGVKD. The CDR3 region is CATPRLAGVYEQYV. The CDR3 coding sequence is TGTGCCACCCCGCGACTAGCGGGAGTATACGAGCAGTACGTC.

The chain employs TRBV28 and TRBJ2-7, with TRBD2 as a possible D gene (7 bases). Germline V lookup: CDR1 MDHEN, CDR2 SYDVKM. This CDR3 region has 16 residues. With 6 bases removed from V and 3 bases from J, the gap between germline ends came to 21 bases. Here the CDR3 DNA reads TGTGCCAGCAGACCCGGGGGGCTAGCGGCATTCTACGAGCAGTACTTC. This gives the protein CASRPGGLAAFYEQYF.

This clone was observed a handful of times. The rearrangement uses TRBV4-2 and TRBJ1-5; 7 bases agree with TRBD1. The trim removed 0 bases at V and 9 bases at J, leaving 11 bases unmatched. Germline assignment: CDR1 LGHNA and CDR2 YNFKEQ. CDR3 length: 16 residues. The CDR3 region is CASSQEGRGEQRPQHF. As DNA, the CDR3 is TGTGCCAGCAGCCAAGAAGGCAGGGGGGAACAACGGCCCCAGCATTTT.

The chain couples TRBV7-3 to TRBJ2-7; D is perhaps TRBD2 (5 bases). Trimming shortened V by 0 bases and J by 0 bases, and 6 bases separated the two germline ends. CDR1 SGHTA and CDR2 FQGTGA come from the germline V gene. CDR3 length: 14 residues. The DNA of the CDR3 is TGTGCCAGCAGCTTAACAGGGAGCTCCTACGAGCAGTACTTC. It encodes CASSLTGSSYEQYF.

This sequence joins TRBV9 and TRBJ2-2, with 8 bases aligning to TRBD2. Losses at the gene ends were 1 base for V and 5 bases for J; bases not matched to a gene: 7. The V gene's germline CDR1 is SGDLS and CDR2 YYNGEE. The CDR3 contains 16 residues. The CDR3 spells CASSVSSGRRTGELFF. CDR3 nucleotides: TGTGCCAGCAGCGTATCCAGCGGGAGAAGAACCGGGGAGCTGTTTTTT.

Only a few counts were recorded for this clone. The rearrangement links TRBV6-1 to TRBJ1-1; no firm D call. The CDR3 length is 13 residues. From germline, CDR1 is MNHNS and CDR2 SASEGT. Trimming removed 3 bases from V and 0 bases from J, with 5 bases in between. The CDR3 loop reads CASSDRMNTEAFF. The CDR3 DNA follows: TGTGCCAGCAGTGACAGAATGAACACTGAAGCTTTCTTT.

Comment on this clone: A read error may account for a junction end that differs from germline. The chain links TRBV10-3 to TRBJ1-2, with a weak D call TRBD1 (6 bases). The length of the CDR3 is 13 residues. The germline V gene has CDR1 ENHRY and CDR2 SYGVKD. CDR3 residues: CAISFDRFYGYPF. As DNA, the CDR3 is TGTGCCATCAGCTTTGACAGGTTCTATGGCTACCCCTTC.

The rearrangement joins TRBV6-1 to TRBJ1-1, with 11 bases matching TRBD1. The J segment lost 5 bases and the V segment lost 5 bases, leaving 7 bases of the junction unmatched. The V gene's germline CDR1 is MNHNS and CDR2 SASEGT. The CDR3 is 15 residues long. CDR3: CASSKKGQGVTEAFF. DNA for the CDR3: TGTGCCAGCAGTAAAAAGGGACAGGGGGTGACTGAAGCTTTCTTT.

V gene TRBV27 combines with J gene TRBJ2-7; D gene uncertain. The V gene lost 2 bases and the J gene lost 4 bases, with 6 bases spanning the gap. This CDR3 contains 12 residues. Germline CDR1 and CDR2: MNHEY and SMNVEV (reference sequence). As DNA, the CDR3 is TGTGCCAGCAGTTTAAACGGGTACGAGCAGTACTTC. Protein sequence: CASSLNGYEQYF.

This clone was seen only a few times. The chain has TRBV4-3 and TRBJ2-7, with no clear D. V shed 1 base and J shed 2 bases, with 12 bases lying between them. CDR1 and CDR2 (germline): LGHNA, YSLEER. The CDR3 runs 15 residues. The DNA for the CDR3 is TGCGCCAGCAGCCAAGTCTCTGGGCCAACCTACGAGCAGTACTTC. Its protein is CASSQVSGPTYEQYF.

The V and J genes are TRBV30 and TRBJ2-5, with D hard to call. Germline assignment: CDR1 GTSNPN and CDR2 SVGIG (reference sequence). Deletions cut 8 bases from V and 5 bases from J, with 12 bases between. The CDR3 consists of 11 residues. The DNA for the CDR3 is TGTGCCCGGCAGACATCTGAGACCCAGTACTTC. This gives the protein CARQTSETQYF.

This clone occurred a few times. This chain uses TRBV5-6 with TRBJ1-1, with 11 bases fitting TRBD1. CDR1 and CDR2 from the germline V gene are SGHDT and YYEEEE. The trim removed 5 bases at V and 3 bases at J, leaving 9 bases unmatched. This CDR3 spans 16 amino acids. The CDR3 spells CASSGDRGVMDTEAFF. Written as DNA, the CDR3 is TGTGCCAGCAGTGGGGACAGGGGGGTGATGGACACTGAAGCTTTCTTT.

This chain connects TRBV6-6 to TRBJ2-1; 8 bases are a match to TRBD2. The CDR3 runs 13 residues. V lost 7 bases, J lost 9 bases, and 8 bases stayed unmatched. Germline loops: CDR1 MNHNY, CDR2 SVGAGI (reference sequence). The CDR3 sequence is CASTRTSPGEQFF. CDR3 nucleotide sequence: TGTGCCAGCACCCGGACTAGCCCTGGTGAGCAGTTCTTC.